Listed below are T cell receptor beta chains from one sample, sequenced in a study of T cell responses to AZD1222 COVID-19 vaccine. The method was immunoSEQ multiplex PCR; TCRdb's version includes in-frame clones alone and lacks a portion of them. The table shows about 140,000 clones, with about 90% occurring only once. The source was peripheral blood, collected 28 days after the second dose of the MenACWY control vaccine. These receptors were collected from an adult who received the MenACWY meningococcal vaccine as a control. Both conserved end residues are part of each CDR3. D genes are given only for firm matches. The listing skips clone size in some rows; elsewhere it reads once, few, many or a size class.

j_gene	abundance	v_gene	d_gene	CDR3aa	CDR3nt
TRBJ2-3	.	TRBV7-9	.	CASSLAGGLYTQYF	TGTGCCAGCAGCTTAGCGGGGGGGCTATATACGCAGTATTTT
TRBJ2-7	once	TRBV9	TRBD2	CASSRGGRESHEQYF	TGTGCCAGCAGCCGCGGAGGGCGGGAGTCGCACGAGCAGTACTTC
TRBJ2-1	once	TRBV13	.	CASSLQTIYNEQFF	TGTGCCAGCAGCTTACAGACTATCTACAATGAGCAGTTCTTC
TRBJ1-2	.	TRBV7-2	TRBD1	CASSPGTGSNYGYTF	TGTGCCAGCAGCCCAGGGACAGGGAGCAACTATGGCTACACCTTC
TRBJ2-3	.	TRBV5-1	TRBD2	CASSFRSAGGTDTQYF	TGCGCCAGCAGCTTTCGGTCGGCGGGGGGCACAGATACGCAGTATTTT
TRBJ1-5	.	TRBV7-2	.	CASSLQGNQPQHF	TGTGCCAGCAGCTTACAGGGTAATCAGCCCCAGCATTTT
TRBJ2-1	.	TRBV5-1	.	CASSLSVGNNEQFF	TGCGCCAGCAGCTTGTCGGTAGGTAACAATGAGCAGTTCTTC
TRBJ1-5	.	TRBV15	.	CATSRDLGLGQPQHF	TGTGCCACCAGCAGAGATCTGGGGCTCGGTCAGCCCCAGCATTTT
TRBJ2-3	.	TRBV3-1/TRBV3-2	TRBD2	CASSQARSGSTDTQYF	TGTGCCAGCAGCCAAGCTCGTAGCGGGAGTACAGATACGCAGTATTTT
TRBJ2-7	once	TRBV18	.	CASSSRKDQYEQYF	TGTGCCAGCTCCTCCAGGAAGGACCAGTACGAGCAGTACTTC
TRBJ2-3	.	TRBV2	TRBD1	CASSEEPLPGTGTDTQYF	TGTGCCAGCAGTGAAGAGCCTCTCCCCGGGACAGGCACAGATACGCAGTATTTT
TRBJ1-4	.	TRBV24-1	TRBD1	CATSDSGQGEKLFF	TGTGCCACCAGTGATTCGGGACAGGGGGAAAAACTGTTTTTT
TRBJ2-7	.	TRBV5-6	TRBD1	CASTRGSGGSSYEQYF	TGTGCCAGCACCCGGGGGTCAGGGGGCAGCTCCTACGAGCAGTACTTC
TRBJ2-7	.	TRBV7-9	.	CASSPMGAAVEQYF	TGTGCCAGCAGCCCAATGGGGGCGGCGGTTGAGCAGTACTTC
TRBJ1-2	once	TRBV24-1	.	CATSDIRANYGYTF	TGTGCCACCAGTGATATTAGGGCTAACTATGGCTACACCTTC
TRBJ2-1	.	TRBV6-5	TRBD2	CASSRGGLAPDEQFF	TGTGCCAGCAGCCGAGGCGGACTAGCTCCAGATGAGCAGTTCTTC
TRBJ2-1	.	TRBV12-3/TRBV12-4	TRBD1	CASSLRQGALFF	TGTGCCAGCAGTCTCCGACAGGGGGCGTTGTTCTTC
TRBJ2-7	.	TRBV18	TRBD1	CASSPGQAHEQYF	TGTGCCAGCTCACCCGGACAGGCCCACGAGCAGTACTTC
TRBJ1-5	once	TRBV18	.	CASSPGQGTHQPQHF	TGTGCCAGCTCACCCGGGCAGGGGACCCATCAGCCCCAGCATTTT
TRBJ2-7	.	TRBV6-5	.	CASSDGVGQYF	TGTGCCAGCAGCGACGGGGTAGGGCAGTACTTC
TRBJ2-2	.	TRBV4-1	.	CASSQDKNANTGELFF	TGCGCCAGCAGCCAAGATAAGAACGCGAACACCGGGGAGCTGTTTTTT
TRBJ2-1	.	TRBV5-8	.	CASSLLDRIGEQFF	TGTGCCAGCAGCTTGTTGGATCGGATTGGTGAGCAGTTCTTC
TRBJ1-6	.	TRBV28	.	CASSLNRQFYNSPLHF	TGTGCCAGCAGTTTAAACAGACAATTCTATAATTCACCCCTCCACTTT